These 23 T cell receptor beta chains were sequenced from one sample in a study of OX40 agonist ivuxolimab in advanced cancers. The repertoire was sequenced with immunoSEQ multiplex PCR; TCRdb's copy has only in-frame clones and lacks some. The top ten hold 1.6% of the sample, which has approximately 70,000 clones, 77% seen once. Here the sequenced sample was CD4+ or CD8+ T cells sorted from blood, taken in a trial of the OX40 agonist ivuxolimab. These receptors were collected from an adult with an advanced solid tumor such as melanoma, head and neck, liver or kidney cancer.

The chain combines TRBV28 with TRBJ2-7; no clear D gene. Germline lookup yields CDR1 MDHEN and CDR2 SYDVKM. Trimming pared 5 bases from V and 0 bases from J, leaving 14 bases between. CDR3 size: 15 residues. CDR3 in DNA: TGTGCCAGCAGTCCCACCGGGTTTAACTCCTACGAGCAGTACTTC. Translated: CASSPTGFNSYEQYF.

The J gene is TRBJ2-7, the V gene TRBV4-2; the D gene is possibly TRBD2 (6 bases). The CDR3 is 12 residues long. The germline V gene has CDR1 LGHNA and CDR2 YNFKEQ. Deletions cut 3 bases from V and 6 bases from J, with 9 bases between. The CDR3 is CASSQRDGEQYF. CDR3 DNA sequence: TGTGCCAGCAGCCAGCGGGACGGCGAGCAGTACTTC.

The V and J genes are TRBV5-1 and TRBJ2-7, with TRBD2 matching over 8 bases. J was trimmed by 1 base and V by 0 bases; bases with no gene match: 6. Germline loops: CDR1 SGHRS, CDR2 YFSETQ. This CDR3 comprises 16 residues. CDR3 coding DNA: TGCGCCAGCAGCTTGGCCAGCGGGAGTTTATCCTACGAGCAGTACTTC. The encoded protein is CASSLASGSLSYEQYF.

This chain connects TRBV19 to TRBJ2-1, with 12 bases that match TRBD2. The junction had 5 bases not matched to a gene; V was cut back by 4 bases and J by 1 base. CDR1 and CDR2 from the germline V gene are LNHDA and SQIVND (reference sequence). This CDR3 has 17 amino acids. The CDR3 DNA follows: TGTGCCAGTAGTACCGGGACTAGCGGGCCTTCCTACAATGAGCAGTTCTTC. This gives the protein CASSTGTSGPSYNEQFF. The full variable domain, its missing parts supplied by reference TRBV19 and TRBJ2-1, is DGGITQSPKYLFRKEGQNVTLSCEQNLNHDAMYWYRQDPGQGLRLIYYSQIVNDFQKGDIAEGYSVSREKKESFPLTVTSAQKNPTAFYLCASSTGTSGPSYNEQFFGPGTRLTVL.

The chain is built from TRBV30 and TRBJ1-5; no clear D gene. Between the trimmed V and J ends, which lost 2 bases and 3 bases, there was a span of 8 bases. Germline assignment: CDR1 GTSNPN and CDR2 SVGIG (reference sequence). The CDR3 spans 13 residues. CDR3 DNA: TGTGCCTGGAGTCGGATAGTCAATCAGCCCCAGCATTTT. This sequence encodes CAWSRIVNQPQHF.

V is TRBV6-1 and J is TRBJ2-3; D remains ambiguous. V was cut by 5 bases and J by 9 bases, with 12 bases left in between. This CDR3 has 12 residues. Germline V CDR1 and CDR2: MNHNS, SASEGT. The DNA for the CDR3 is TGTGCCAGCAGTCGTGGGCGAGAAACGCAGTATTTT. Its translation: CASSRGRETQYF.

The chain has TRBV6-5 and TRBJ2-7; tentatively, D is TRBD2 (7 bases). Looked up from germline, CDR1 is MNHEY and CDR2 is SVGAGI. Trimming took 1 base from V and 2 from J, leaving 12 bases between them. The length of the CDR3 is 15 residues. The CDR3 sequence is CASSYLGGATYEQYF. CDR3 coding DNA: TGTGCCAGCAGTTACTTAGGGGGGGCTACCTACGAGCAGTACTTC.

J is TRBJ2-5 and V is TRBV7-2; D is undetermined. CDR1 SGHTA and CDR2 FQGNSA come from the germline V gene. V lost 8 bases, J lost 1 base, and 11 bases lay in between. The CDR3 length is 13 residues. CDR3 region: CASGEWSQETQYF. In DNA, the CDR3 is TGTGCCAGCGGTGAGTGGTCCCAAGAGACCCAGTACTTC.

This chain connects TRBV19 to TRBJ1-5; no definite D call. Trimming left V 4 bases short and J 6 bases short, with 16 bases between. From germline, CDR1 is LNHDA and CDR2 SQIVND (reference sequence). The CDR3 covers 15 residues. The CDR3 spells CASSNAGLLGQPQHF. The CDR3 bases are TGTGCCAGTAGTAACGCGGGCCTACTAGGTCAGCCCCAGCATTTT.

This rearrangement joins TRBV28 to TRBJ2-4, with 8 bases aligning to TRBD2. Germline V gene data show CDR1 as MDHEN and CDR2 as SYDVKM. The CDR3 is 15 amino acids. After removal of 5 bases from V and 6 bases from J, the junction contained 9 bases not matched to a gene. The CDR3 sequence is CASSNSGIAGNIQYF. The CDR3 DNA follows: TGTGCCAGCAGTAATAGCGGGATTGCCGGAAACATTCAGTACTTC.

The V call is TRBV6-1, the J call TRBJ1-5, with D unresolved. The CDR3 consists of 15 residues. Germline CDR1 is MNHNS and CDR2 is SASEGT. V was trimmed by 6 bases and J by 1 base, leaving 13 bases between them. Written as DNA, the CDR3 is TGTGCCAGCAGGAGGGCAGTTGCCAGCAATCAGCCCCAGCATTTT. As protein: CASRRAVASNQPQHF.

The rearrangement links TRBV13 to TRBJ2-1, with D perhaps TRBD1 or TRBD2 (5 bases each). The germline CDR1 and CDR2 sequences are PRHDT and FYEKMQ (reference sequence). Trimming removed 3 bases at V and 3 bases at J, with 21 bases between. The CDR3 has 18 residues. The CDR3, as DNA: TGTGCCAGCAGCTTCCGCCAGCCGGGACCCCGTTTCTACAATGAGCAGTTCTTC. It translates to CASSFRQPGPRFYNEQFF.

This clone was detected ten times or more. The gene calls are TRBV6-6 and TRBJ1-1; D unresolved. CDR1 and CDR2 (germline): MNHNY, SVGAGI (reference sequence). CDR3 length equals 15 residues. V was trimmed by 6 bases and J by 5 bases, leaving 19 bases between them. The CDR3 DNA follows: TGTGCCAGCAGCCCCTTGGTTGGGTTTGGGACTGAAGCTTTCTTT. Its translation: CASSPLVGFGTEAFF.

This clone was found once. The chain combines TRBV6-5 with TRBJ2-1; tentatively, D is TRBD2 (5 bases). V was cut by 6 bases and J by 6 bases, with 18 bases left in between. This CDR3 is built from 15 residues. Germline lookup yields CDR1 MNHEY and CDR2 SVGAGI. The CDR3 sequence is CASSPTRLQFNEQFF. The CDR3 nucleotides are TGTGCCAGCAGCCCCACTAGATTACAATTCAATGAGCAGTTCTTC.

The CDR3 DNA sequence: TGTGCCAGCACAAGCGGGAGTGGTGAGACCCAGTACTTC. Encoded protein: CASTSGSGETQYF. The chain couples TRBV27 to TRBJ2-5, with 8 bases lining up with TRBD2. CDR1 is MNHEY, CDR2 SMNVEV, per germline (reference sequence). The junction had 6 bases not matched to a gene; V was cut back by 7 bases and J by 5 bases. The CDR3 covers 13 residues.

The V gene is TRBV9, the J gene TRBJ2-5; unclear D gene. The CDR3 extends over 13 amino acids. Germline V gives CDR1 SGDLS, CDR2 YYNGEE. Trimming took off 0 bases at V and 0 bases at J, with 3 bases between the two ends. The chain's CDR3 is CASSVGYQETQYF. DNA for the CDR3: TGTGCCAGCAGCGTAGGGTACCAAGAGACCCAGTACTTC. The full variable domain, with the rest looked up from reference TRBV9 and TRBJ2-5, is DSGVTQTPKHLITATGQRVTLRCSPRSGDLSVYWYQQSLDQGLQFLIQYYNGEERAKGNILERFSAQQFPDLHSELNLSSLELGDSALYFCASSVGYQETQYFGPGTRLLVL.

The DNA of the CDR3 is TGTGCCAGTAAAGTCTCTGGGGCCAACGTCCTGACTTTC. Amino acid sequence: CASKVSGANVLTF. The chain links TRBV19 to TRBJ2-6; D gene unclear. CDR1 LNHDA and CDR2 SQIVND come from the germline V gene (reference sequence). The CDR3 loop spans 13 amino acids. V gave up 7 bases and J gave up 0 bases, with 4 bases separating them.

This clone is medium-sized. The chain recombines TRBV5-6 with TRBJ2-2; TRBD2 agrees at 12 bases. V was pared by 1 base and J by 5 bases, with 6 bases of the junction left unmatched. CDR1 is SGHDT and CDR2 is YYEEEE in the germline V gene. The CDR3 contains 17 residues. The CDR3 coding sequence is TGTGCCAGCAGCTTGTTCACTAGCGGGGGGATTACCGGGGAGCTGTTTTTT. Amino acid sequence: CASSLFTSGGITGELFF.

The J gene is TRBJ2-3, the V gene TRBV5-8; a possible D gene is TRBD1 (6 bases). CDR1 is SGHTS, CDR2 YDEGEE, per germline. The CDR3 covers 15 residues. V lost 4 bases and J lost 0, with 12 bases in between. The CDR3 bases are TGTGCCAGCAGCACGGACAGCCCTAGCACAGATACGCAGTATTTT. It yields the protein CASSTDSPSTDTQYF.

This clone was seen just once. The gene calls are TRBV7-9 and TRBJ2-7; 11 positions match TRBD1. This CDR3 has 15 residues. The ends lost 4 bases at V and 2 bases at J; junction bases unmatched: 4. CDR1 is SEHNR, CDR2 FQNEAQ, per germline (reference sequence). This CDR3 reads CASSSGQGATYEQYF. DNA for the CDR3: TGTGCCAGCAGCTCCGGACAGGGGGCCACCTACGAGCAGTACTTC.

At least ten counts were recorded for this clone. The chain is built from TRBV7-9 and TRBJ2-2; 8 nucleotides line up with TRBD1. CDR1 is SEHNR, CDR2 FQNEAQ, per germline (reference sequence). The CDR3 is 16 residues long. The V gene end was trimmed by 1 base and the J gene end by 6 bases; junction bases not matched to a gene: 7. The CDR3 protein is CASSLGDRGISGELFF. CDR3 nucleotide sequence: TGTGCCAGCAGCTTAGGCGACAGGGGAATTTCCGGGGAGCTGTTTTTT.

The V call is TRBV6-1, the J call TRBJ2-7; 10 positions agree with TRBD1. V shed 2 bases, J shed 7 bases, and the junction held 8 bases outside the gene matches. Germline CDR1 and CDR2: MNHNS and SASEGT. CDR3 length: 15 residues. The CDR3 bases are TGTGCCAGCAGTGAACTAGGGACAGGGGTATGGGAGCAGTACTTC. This codes for CASSELGTGVWEQYF.

This clone was seen a few times. This rearrangement joins TRBV9 to TRBJ2-6; D unresolved. Germline loops: CDR1 SGDLS, CDR2 YYNGEE. The germline V and J ends were trimmed by 1 base and 2 bases, with 1 base remaining between them. The CDR3 spans 13 residues. The CDR3 sequence: CASSVPGANVLTF. DNA for the CDR3: TGTGCCAGCAGCGTACCTGGGGCCAACGTCCTGACTTTC. Full variable domain (rest looked up from reference TRBV9 and TRBJ2-6): DSGVTQTPKHLITATGQRVTLRCSPRSGDLSVYWYQQSLDQGLQFLIQYYNGEERAKGNILERFSAQQFPDLHSELNLSSLELGDSALYFCASSVPGANVLTFGAGSRLTVL.